Listed below are T cell receptor beta chains from one sample, sequenced in a study of T cell responses to AZD1222 COVID-19 vaccine. Method: immunoSEQ multiplex PCR; TCRdb's copy keeps in-frame clones and lacks some. The sample lists approximately 130,000 clones; approximately 85% were seen once. Sequenced material: peripheral blood, taken 28 days after the second dose of the MenACWY control vaccine. These receptors all stem from an adult who received the MenACWY meningococcal vaccine as a control. Each CDR3 is given with its conserved first and last residue. The D gene is left open where the match is weak. Not every row has a clone size; where given, it reads once, few, many or a size class.

v_call: TRBV9
clone_size: NA
d_call: NA
j_call: TRBJ2-1
cdr3_nt: TGTGCCAGCAGCCCATCGTATACTGGTAGCAATGAGCAGTTCTTC
cdr3_aa: CASSPSYTGSNEQFF

v_call: TRBV15
clone_size: NA
d_call: NA
j_call: TRBJ1-3
cdr3_nt: TGTGCCACCAGCAGAGATCAAGGACAGAGGTCTGGAAACACCATATATTTT
cdr3_aa: CATSRDQGQRSGNTIYF

v_call: TRBV24-1
clone_size: NA
d_call: NA
j_call: TRBJ1-2
cdr3_nt: TGTGCCACCAGTGATCTCACCCGCCAAGGAGACAGAACTAACTATGGCTACACCTTC
cdr3_aa: CATSDLTRQGDRTNYGYTF

v_call: TRBV19
clone_size: NA
d_call: TRBD2
j_call: TRBJ2-3
cdr3_nt: TGTGCCAGTAGTATGGAACTAGCGGGGGCAGATACGCAGTATTTT
cdr3_aa: CASSMELAGADTQYF

v_call: TRBV13
clone_size: NA
d_call: TRBD2
j_call: TRBJ2-5
cdr3_nt: TGTGCCAGCAGTTATGGGGGTACTAGCGGGGGTCAAGAGACCCAGTACTTC
cdr3_aa: CASSYGGTSGGQETQYF

v_call: TRBV14
clone_size: NA
d_call: TRBD2
j_call: TRBJ2-3
cdr3_nt: TGTGCCAGCAGCATCCGGACTAGCGGGATTGGGGATACGCAGTATTTT
cdr3_aa: CASSIRTSGIGDTQYF

v_call: TRBV9
clone_size: NA
d_call: NA
j_call: TRBJ2-1
cdr3_nt: TGTGCCAGCAGCGTAGCGGTGGGGGACTCCTACAATGAGCAGTTCTTC
cdr3_aa: CASSVAVGDSYNEQFF

v_call: TRBV2
clone_size: NA
d_call: NA
j_call: TRBJ1-1
cdr3_nt: TGTGCCACGCGGACCGATTTTAACACTGAAGCTTTCTTT
cdr3_aa: CATRTDFNTEAFF

v_call: TRBV19
clone_size: NA
d_call: NA
j_call: TRBJ1-1
cdr3_nt: TGTGCCAGCACCCCGGGGCGGATCCTGGAAGCTTTCTTT
cdr3_aa: CASTPGRILEAFF

v_call: TRBV2
clone_size: NA
d_call: NA
j_call: TRBJ1-2
cdr3_nt: TGTGCCAGCAGTGGTCGAGGTGAACAGAACTATGGCTACACCTTC
cdr3_aa: CASSGRGEQNYGYTF

v_call: TRBV5-1
clone_size: NA
d_call: TRBD1
j_call: TRBJ1-5
cdr3_nt: TGCGCCAGCAGCCCCGGGACAGGGGGCGCAGGAAGCAATCAGCCCCAGCATTTT
cdr3_aa: CASSPGTGGAGSNQPQHF

v_call: TRBV7-2
clone_size: NA
d_call: NA
j_call: TRBJ2-2
cdr3_nt: TGTGCCAGCAGCTTGTCAGGGAGCACCGGGGAGCTGTTTTTT
cdr3_aa: CASSLSGSTGELFF

v_call: TRBV3-1/TRBV3-2
clone_size: NA
d_call: TRBD1
j_call: TRBJ1-5
cdr3_nt: TGTGCCAGCAGCCCAAGTTCCCGACAGGGGGGCCAGCATTTT
cdr3_aa: CASSPSSRQGGQHF

v_call: TRBV10-3
clone_size: few
d_call: NA
j_call: TRBJ1-3
cdr3_nt: TGTGCCATCCGAGGGGAAACCGGGAGACTCTCTGTCGGCTCTGGAAACACCATATATTTT
cdr3_aa: CAIRGETGRLSVGSGNTIYF

v_call: TRBV7-6
clone_size: NA
d_call: NA
j_call: TRBJ1-4
cdr3_nt: TGTGCCAGCAGCCTTTCTGGAGGGGAGGATGAAAAACTGTTTTTT
cdr3_aa: CASSLSGGEDEKLFF

v_call: TRBV11-2
clone_size: few
d_call: NA
j_call: TRBJ2-7
cdr3_nt: TGTGCCAGCAGCTTAGTGGGCGTGAATATCTACGAGCAGTACTTC
cdr3_aa: CASSLVGVNIYEQYF

v_call: TRBV27
clone_size: few
d_call: TRBD1
j_call: TRBJ2-7
cdr3_nt: TGTGCCAGCAGTTTAGGGACAGCCCCCTACGAGCAGTACTTC
cdr3_aa: CASSLGTAPYEQYF

v_call: TRBV19
clone_size: once
d_call: NA
j_call: TRBJ2-3
cdr3_nt: TGTGCCAGTAGTATAGCCCGTCTTGATACGCAGTATTTT
cdr3_aa: CASSIARLDTQYF

v_call: TRBV6-5
clone_size: NA
d_call: NA
j_call: TRBJ1-2
cdr3_nt: TGTGCCAGCAGTTCGGGACATTTATATGGCTACACCTTC
cdr3_aa: CASSSGHLYGYTF

v_call: TRBV9
clone_size: NA
d_call: NA
j_call: TRBJ1-1
cdr3_nt: TGTGCCAGCAGCGTAGGGGGAGCCCTGAACACTGAAGCTTTCTTT
cdr3_aa: CASSVGGALNTEAFF

v_call: TRBV4-2
clone_size: NA
d_call: NA
j_call: TRBJ2-1
cdr3_nt: TGTGCCAGCAGCCCTCAGGGGCAGGATGAGCAGTTCTTC
cdr3_aa: CASSPQGQDEQFF

v_call: TRBV5-4
clone_size: NA
d_call: TRBD1
j_call: TRBJ2-7
cdr3_nt: TGTGCCAGCAGCGTACCGGGACAGGGGGCTCGGGAGCAGTACTTC
cdr3_aa: CASSVPGQGAREQYF

v_call: TRBV29-1
clone_size: few
d_call: NA
j_call: TRBJ1-4
cdr3_nt: TGCAGCGTTTTCGGGGCAGGGCGGCTGTTTTTT
cdr3_aa: CSVFGAGRLFF

v_call: TRBV7-2
clone_size: NA
d_call: NA
j_call: TRBJ1-2
cdr3_nt: TGTGCCAGCAGCTTTGGCAGTTATAACTATGGCTACACCTTC
cdr3_aa: CASSFGSYNYGYTF

v_call: TRBV28
clone_size: NA
d_call: NA
j_call: TRBJ2-2
cdr3_nt: TGTGCCAGCAGTTTCGGGGGAGAGGCCGGGGAGCTGTTTTTT
cdr3_aa: CASSFGGEAGELFF

v_call: TRBV3-1/TRBV3-2
clone_size: NA
d_call: TRBD1
j_call: TRBJ1-1
cdr3_nt: TGTGCCAGCAGGGGGACAGGGAACACTGAAGCTTTCTTT
cdr3_aa: CASRGTGNTEAFF

v_call: TRBV30
clone_size: NA
d_call: NA
j_call: TRBJ1-5
cdr3_nt: TGTGCCTGGAGTGTATCCCGCCCAGGGTATCAGCCCCAGCATTTT
cdr3_aa: CAWSVSRPGYQPQHF

v_call: TRBV5-1
clone_size: once
d_call: TRBD1
j_call: TRBJ1-1
cdr3_nt: TGCGCCAGCAGCTTGGGGACAGGGGGGCGGGAGCCTTTCTTT
cdr3_aa: CASSLGTGGREPFF

v_call: TRBV27
clone_size: NA
d_call: NA
j_call: TRBJ1-1
cdr3_nt: TGTGCCAGCAGTTTTGTGAACACTGAAGCTTTCTTT
cdr3_aa: CASSFVNTEAFF

v_call: TRBV6-1
clone_size: NA
d_call: TRBD1
j_call: TRBJ1-4
cdr3_nt: TGTGCCAGCAGTGTCCGGGACAGCAAGGCTAATGAAAAACTGTTTTTT
cdr3_aa: CASSVRDSKANEKLFF

v_call: TRBV5-4
clone_size: NA
d_call: NA
j_call: TRBJ2-6
cdr3_nt: TGTGCCAGCAGCTTGGTAGGCAGCTCTGGGGCCAACGTCCTGACTTTC
cdr3_aa: CASSLVGSSGANVLTF

v_call: TRBV11-2
clone_size: NA
d_call: TRBD1
j_call: TRBJ1-1
cdr3_nt: TGTGCCAGCAGCTTTCGTCCCGGACAGGGGGCTGGTGAAGCTTTCTTT
cdr3_aa: CASSFRPGQGAGEAFF

v_call: TRBV29-1
clone_size: NA
d_call: NA
j_call: TRBJ2-3
cdr3_nt: TGCAGCGTCGACACAGATACGCAGTATTTT
cdr3_aa: CSVDTDTQYF

v_call: TRBV28
clone_size: NA
d_call: NA
j_call: TRBJ2-1
cdr3_nt: TGTGCCAGCAGTTCAGGACAGTACAATGAGCAGTTCTTC
cdr3_aa: CASSSGQYNEQFF

v_call: TRBV19
clone_size: NA
d_call: NA
j_call: TRBJ1-4
cdr3_nt: TGTGCCAGTAGTATTTCGGCGGGAGCCCGTAATGAAAAACTGTTTTTT
cdr3_aa: CASSISAGARNEKLFF

v_call: TRBV2
clone_size: NA
d_call: TRBD1
j_call: TRBJ1-6
cdr3_nt: TGTGCCAGCAACCGACGGGACAGAAGTAATTCACCCCTCCACTTT
cdr3_aa: CASNRRDRSNSPLHF

v_call: TRBV21-1
clone_size: NA
d_call: NA
j_call: TRBJ2-5
cdr3_nt: TGTGCCAGCAGCAACGGACAGGGTGAGACCCAGTACTTC
cdr3_aa: CASSNGQGETQYF

v_call: TRBV4-1
clone_size: NA
d_call: NA
j_call: TRBJ1-1
cdr3_nt: TGCGCCAGCAGCCAACTCGAAAGATACCCCACTGAAGCTTTCTTT
cdr3_aa: CASSQLERYPTEAFF

v_call: TRBV19
clone_size: NA
d_call: NA
j_call: TRBJ2-7
cdr3_nt: TGTGCCAGTAGCCTAAGGGGGGAGAACTACGAGCAGTACTTC
cdr3_aa: CASSLRGENYEQYF

v_call: TRBV2
clone_size: NA
d_call: TRBD1
j_call: TRBJ1-1
cdr3_nt: TGTGCCAGCAGGGAGGGGGCGGAGGGCACTGAAGCTTTCTTT
cdr3_aa: CASREGAEGTEAFF

v_call: TRBV3-1/TRBV3-2
clone_size: once
d_call: NA
j_call: TRBJ2-5
cdr3_nt: TGTGCCAGCAGCCAAGAGGTTCGGGAGACCCAGTACTTC
cdr3_aa: CASSQEVRETQYF

v_call: TRBV10-3
clone_size: once
d_call: NA
j_call: TRBJ1-1
cdr3_nt: TGTGCCATCAGTGTCATCAGGGGCACTGAAGCTTTCTTT
cdr3_aa: CAISVIRGTEAFF

v_call: TRBV10-3
clone_size: NA
d_call: NA
j_call: TRBJ1-6
cdr3_nt: TGTGCCATCAGTGACAGGGGTCGGGATTCACCCCTCCACTTT
cdr3_aa: CAISDRGRDSPLHF

v_call: TRBV20-1
clone_size: NA
d_call: TRBD2
j_call: TRBJ2-7
cdr3_nt: TGCAGTGCTAGTCCATTTCTAGCGGGAGCACACGAGCAGTACTTC
cdr3_aa: CSASPFLAGAHEQYF

v_call: TRBV9
clone_size: NA
d_call: NA
j_call: TRBJ2-1
cdr3_nt: TGTGCCAGCAGCGTAGTCCCCTACAATGAGCAGTTCTTC
cdr3_aa: CASSVVPYNEQFF

v_call: TRBV5-6
clone_size: NA
d_call: TRBD2
j_call: TRBJ2-1
cdr3_nt: TGTGCCAGCAGCTCGGTGGGGGGGAATGAGCAGTTCTTC
cdr3_aa: CASSSVGGNEQFF

v_call: TRBV7-9
clone_size: NA
d_call: NA
j_call: TRBJ1-2
cdr3_nt: TGTGCCAGCAGCTTAGCGGACAGCCTCTATGGCTACACCTTC
cdr3_aa: CASSLADSLYGYTF

v_call: TRBV5-1
clone_size: NA
d_call: NA
j_call: TRBJ2-1
cdr3_nt: TGCGCCAGCAGCGCCTGGACGTTCTCCTACAATGAGCAGTTCTTC
cdr3_aa: CASSAWTFSYNEQFF

v_call: TRBV28
clone_size: NA
d_call: NA
j_call: TRBJ1-2
cdr3_nt: TGTGCCACGGACAGTCTTAACTATGGCTACACCTTC
cdr3_aa: CATDSLNYGYTF

v_call: TRBV7-9
clone_size: NA
d_call: NA
j_call: TRBJ1-1
cdr3_nt: TGTGCCAGCAGCTTATCGGCAGCGTACACTGAAGCTTTCTTT
cdr3_aa: CASSLSAAYTEAFF

v_call: TRBV6-5
clone_size: NA
d_call: NA
j_call: TRBJ2-2
cdr3_nt: TGTGCCAGCAGTTACGTCCCTCCGAACACCGGGGAGCTGTTTTTT
cdr3_aa: CASSYVPPNTGELFF

v_call: TRBV19
clone_size: NA
d_call: NA
j_call: TRBJ1-1
cdr3_nt: TGTGCCAGCCGGACTAACACTGAAGCTTTCTTT
cdr3_aa: CASRTNTEAFF

v_call: TRBV7-3
clone_size: NA
d_call: NA
j_call: TRBJ2-3
cdr3_nt: TGTGCCAGCAGCTTACTCCCTCTTAGCGGTAGCACAGATACGCAGTATTTT
cdr3_aa: CASSLLPLSGSTDTQYF

v_call: TRBV19
clone_size: NA
d_call: NA
j_call: TRBJ2-7
cdr3_nt: TGTGCCAGTAGTATTTCCCCTAGAATCCACGAGCAGTACTTC
cdr3_aa: CASSISPRIHEQYF